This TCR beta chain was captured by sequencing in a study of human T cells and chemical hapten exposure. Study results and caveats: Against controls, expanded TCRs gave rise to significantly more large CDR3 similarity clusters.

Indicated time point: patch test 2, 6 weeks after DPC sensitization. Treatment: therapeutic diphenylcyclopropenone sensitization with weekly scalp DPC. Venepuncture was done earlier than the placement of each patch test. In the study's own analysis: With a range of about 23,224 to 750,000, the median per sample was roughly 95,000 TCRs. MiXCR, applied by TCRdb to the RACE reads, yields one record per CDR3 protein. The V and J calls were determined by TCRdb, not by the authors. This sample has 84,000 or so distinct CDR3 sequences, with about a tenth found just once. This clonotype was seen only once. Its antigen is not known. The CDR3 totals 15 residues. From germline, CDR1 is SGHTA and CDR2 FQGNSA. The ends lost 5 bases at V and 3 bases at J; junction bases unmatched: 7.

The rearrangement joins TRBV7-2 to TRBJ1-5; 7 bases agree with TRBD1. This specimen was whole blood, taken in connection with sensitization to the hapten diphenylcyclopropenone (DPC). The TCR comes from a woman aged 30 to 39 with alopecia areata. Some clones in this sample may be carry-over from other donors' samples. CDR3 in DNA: TGTGCCAGCAGCCCGACGACAGGGCCCAATCAGCCCCAGCATTTT. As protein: CASSPTTGPNQPQHF.